The clone carrying this TCR beta chain was counted a few times. Its antigen is unidentified. The data were taken from a study of molecular identifiers for immune sequencing clone quantification. General observations from the study: Effector cells had over 99% of their molecules in clones above 20 RNA copies, while naive cells had under 1%.

CDR1 LGHNA and CDR2 YNFKEQ come from the germline V gene. V was shortened by 2 bases and J by 10 bases, with 9 bases between the two germline ends. There are 12 residues in the CDR3. Sorted naive CD8 T cells were those defined as CD8+CD4-CCR7+CD45RA+. TCRdb re-called the PCR reads through MiXCR, storing one row per CDR3 protein. The table lists 300,000 to 350,000 distinct CDR3 sequences, about 20% of them singletons. V gene TRBV4-2 combines with J gene TRBJ2-1; perhaps TRBD2 as D (6 bases). The sample taken for sequencing was naive CD8+ T cells from blood, with Jurkat cell RNA spiked in. The subset is: FACS-sorted CD8+CD4-CCR7+CD45RA+ naive T cells. The clonotype comes from a human donor in good health. Some libraries in this study had Jurkat cell RNA spiked in. CDR3 amino acids: CASSQSGVEQFF. CDR3 DNA sequence: TGTGCCAGCAGCCAATCGGGAGTCGAGCAGTTCTTC.